The clone carrying this T cell receptor (beta chain) occurred many times. Its antigen is unknown. The source of the sample is a study of response to subunit inactivated influenza vaccine. This CDR3 contains 14 residues. CDR1 KGHDR and CDR2 SFDVKD come from the germline V gene. The V gene lost 4 bases and the J gene lost 5 bases, with 13 bases spanning the gap. MiXCR was run by TCRdb on the RT-PCR reads, yielding one entry per CDR3 protein. This sample carries more than 450,000 distinct CDR3 sequences, 7.6% of them seen once, and the ten largest clones take roughly 13%. Overall study findings and caveats: It was the authors' suggestion that each seasonal influenza vaccination recruits few new T cells.

The clonotype comes from a man aged 45-69 years who received an inactivated influenza vaccine. Sequenced material: PBMCs from blood, taken 23 months after vaccination. The J gene is TRBJ2-5, the V gene TRBV24-1; D is ambiguous. The CDR3 spells CATSDLRSSETQYF. CDR3 sequence (DNA): TGTGCCACCAGTGACCTCCGGAGCAGCGAGACCCAGTACTTC.